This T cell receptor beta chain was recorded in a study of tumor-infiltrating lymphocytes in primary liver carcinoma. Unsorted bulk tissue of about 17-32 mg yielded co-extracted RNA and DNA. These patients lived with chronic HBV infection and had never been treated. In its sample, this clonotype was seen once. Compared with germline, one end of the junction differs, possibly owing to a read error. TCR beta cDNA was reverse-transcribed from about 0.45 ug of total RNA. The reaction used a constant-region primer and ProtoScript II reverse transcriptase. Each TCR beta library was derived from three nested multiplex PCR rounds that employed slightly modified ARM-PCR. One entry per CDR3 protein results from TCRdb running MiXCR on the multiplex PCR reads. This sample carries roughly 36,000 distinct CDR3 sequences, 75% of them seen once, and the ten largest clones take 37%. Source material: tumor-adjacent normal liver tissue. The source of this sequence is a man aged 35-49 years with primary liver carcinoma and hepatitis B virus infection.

This CDR3 is CASSLGRNPTGTQYF. In DNA, the CDR3 is TGTGCTAGTAGCTTAGGCAGGAATCCCACAGGTACGCAGTATTTT. The rearrangement uses TRBV7-7 and TRBJ2-3, with D maybe TRBD1 (5 bases). Germline V lookup: CDR1 SSHAT, CDR2 FNYEAQ (reference sequence). This CDR3 is built from 15 residues.